This TCR beta chain was identified in a study of cytomegalovirus exposure and HLA in healthy donors. Overall study: The same platform was used for the 120 validation repertoires and the 500 to 700 first-cohort repertoires, a later analysis reported. Points from the study as a whole: A classifier reportedly called cytomegalovirus status with high sensitivity and specificity.

As concerns this clone: Its cognate antigen is unknown.

Data came from immunoSEQ multiplex PCR; TCRdb stores just in-frame clones and leaves some out. The sample holds under 150,000 clones, 70% to 90% seen once. Trimming cost V 0 bases and J 3 bases, with 4 bases left between them. This CDR3 spans 13 amino acids. The germline V gene encodes CDR1 MDHEN and CDR2 SYDVKM. This TCR was recovered from a woman aged 25 to 39 in good health and CMV-seronegative. The V and J genes are TRBV28 and TRBJ2-3, with unresolved D. The sample was PBMCs. The CDR3: CASSLWRTDTQYF. The CDR3, as DNA: TGTGCCAGCAGTTTATGGAGAACAGATACGCAGTATTTT. The variable domain in full, with the rest retrieved from reference TRBV28 and TRBJ2-3, is DVKVTQSSRYLVKRTGEKVFLECVQDMDHENMFWYRQDPGLGLRLIYFSYDVKMKEKGDIPEGYSVSREKKERFSLILESASTNQTSMYLCASSLWRTDTQYFGPGTRLTVL.